These 12 T cell receptor beta chains were all obtained from the same sample, sequenced in a study of PD-1 blockade in classical Hodgkin lymphoma. Each patient's relapse followed autologous stem cell transplantation, and brentuximab vedotin exposure varied. The table came from immunoSEQ multiplex PCR; TCRdb's copy has only in-frame clones and leaves some out. The sample records some 96,000 clones, roughly 79% being singletons. Sequencing was performed on peripheral blood mononuclear cells (PBMCs), taken before the second cycle of nivolumab. The receptors shown here come from a human donor with classical Hodgkin lymphoma.

This clone has more than one count but fewer than ten. The chain uses TRBV18 and TRBJ2-1; the D gene is possibly TRBD2 (6 bases). Germline V gives CDR1 KGHSH, CDR2 LQKENI. V lost 6 bases, J lost 2 bases, and 14 bases lay in between. The length of the CDR3 is 15 residues. This chain's CDR3 is CASSRHPSAYNEQFF. The CDR3 nucleotides are TGTGCCAGCTCCCGTCATCCTAGCGCCTACAATGAGCAGTTCTTC.

This chain links TRBV5-1 with TRBJ2-5; 7 bases match TRBD1. V shed 0 bases and J 6 bases; nucleotides not matched to a gene: 14. The CDR3 totals 17 residues. Germline V gene sequence: CDR1 SGHRS, CDR2 YFSETQ. The CDR3 loop is CASSLAPTGTQEQTQYF. CDR3 in DNA: TGCGCCAGCAGCTTGGCTCCGACAGGGACCCAAGAACAGACCCAGTACTTC. The whole variable domain, remainder taken from reference TRBV5-1 and TRBJ2-5, is KAGVTQTPRYLIKTRGQQVTLSCSPISGHRSVSWYQQTPGQGLQFLFEYFSETQRNKGNFPGRFSGRQFSNSRSEMNVSTLELGDSALYLCASSLAPTGTQEQTQYFGPGTRLLVL.

This clone was counted between two and nine times. The chain carries TRBV5-1 and TRBJ2-2; 8 bases fit TRBD2. The J segment lost 0 bases and the V segment lost 4 bases, leaving 2 bases of the junction unmatched. Germline V gene sequence: CDR1 SGHRS, CDR2 YFSETQ. This CDR3 region has 15 residues. The CDR3 nucleotides read TGCGCCAGCAGCGTTAGCGGGACGAACACCGGGGAGCTGTTTTTT. Protein product: CASSVSGTNTGELFF.

This chain connects TRBV7-7 to TRBJ2-1, with no clear D. Trimming removed 1 base at V and 0 bases at J, with 10 bases between. The V gene's germline CDR1 is SSHAT and CDR2 FNYEAQ (reference sequence). The CDR3 contains 16 residues. The CDR3 here is CASSLGIYGSYNEQFF. The CDR3 region has the DNA TGTGCCAGCAGCTTAGGTATCTACGGCTCCTACAATGAGCAGTTCTTC.

By share, this clone ranks as medium-sized. The chain is built from TRBV7-9 and TRBJ2-7; TRBD2 agrees at 7 bases. This CDR3 comprises 12 residues. V was pared by 5 bases and J by 6 bases, with 4 bases of the junction left unmatched. Germline loops: CDR1 SEHNR, CDR2 FQNEAQ (reference sequence). CDR3 sequence reads: CASSRGGSEQYF. CDR3 bases: TGTGCCAGCAGCCGGGGAGGGAGCGAGCAGTACTTC.

J is TRBJ1-5 and V is TRBV28; 9 positions match TRBD1. Germline CDR1 MDHEN, CDR2 SYDVKM. V shed 3 bases and J 7 bases; nucleotides not matched to a gene: 4. The length of the CDR3 is 14 residues. CDR3 protein: CASSFRQGGQPQHF. As DNA, the CDR3 is TGTGCCAGCAGTTTCAGACAGGGGGGCCAGCCCCAGCATTTT.

The chain combines TRBV9 with TRBJ1-1, with a possible D match to TRBD1 (6 bases). The CDR3 is 14 residues long. The ends were cut back, 3 bases at V and 1 base at J, with 10 bases in the middle. Germline V CDR1 and CDR2: SGDLS, YYNGEE. The CDR3 nucleotides are TGTGCCAGCAGCGCGCCGGGACAGAACACTGAAGCTTTCTTT. Residues: CASSAPGQNTEAFF.

The V call is TRBV4-1, the J call TRBJ1-2; D remains unclear. The V end lost 6 bases, the J end lost 2 bases, and 4 bases lay between the germline ends. The CDR3 runs 11 residues. Per the germline V gene, CDR1 is MGHRA and CDR2 is YSYEKL. The CDR3 loop reads CASSKNYGYTF. In nucleotides, the CDR3 is TGCGCCAGCAGTAAGAACTATGGCTACACCTTC.

The chain is built from TRBV6-6 and TRBJ2-7; TRBD1 or TRBD2 may be the D gene (6 bases each). Germline CDR1 MNHNY, CDR2 SVGAGI (reference sequence). V gave up 8 bases and J gave up 0 bases, with 11 bases separating them. The CDR3 covers 13 residues. The CDR3 loop is CASWGDNSYEQYF. In DNA form, the CDR3 reads TGTGCCAGCTGGGGGGACAACTCCTACGAGCAGTACTTC.

This clone was detected a few times. The chain joins TRBV9 to TRBJ1-1, with a possible D match to TRBD1 (5 bases). The germline V gene encodes CDR1 SGDLS and CDR2 YYNGEE. The CDR3 is made up of 13 amino acids. The V gene lost 3 bases and the J gene lost 0 bases, with 6 bases spanning the gap. In DNA, the CDR3 is TGTGCCAGCAGCGGGGGGGTGAACACTGAAGCTTTCTTT. Translation: CASSGGVNTEAFF.

This rearrangement joins TRBV5-4 to TRBJ1-2; no definite D call. The germline V gene has CDR1 SGHNT and CDR2 YYREEE (reference sequence). The ends were cut back, 0 bases at V and 1 base at J, with 10 bases in the middle. This CDR3 has 15 amino acids. In DNA, the CDR3 is TGTGCCAGCAGCTTGGAGGGAGTCCTTAACTATGGCTACACCTTC. This encodes CASSLEGVLNYGYTF.

V is TRBV10-3 and J is TRBJ2-7; 7 positions match TRBD1. With 11 bases clipped from V and 2 bases from J, the junction kept 12 bases outside the gene matches. The CDR3 is 14 residues long. Germline V gives CDR1 ENHRY, CDR2 SYGVKD. Here the CDR3 DNA reads TGTGCCGTTACGTCGGGCCAGGGGGCCTACGAGCAGTACTTC. This gives the protein CAVTSGQGAYEQYF.